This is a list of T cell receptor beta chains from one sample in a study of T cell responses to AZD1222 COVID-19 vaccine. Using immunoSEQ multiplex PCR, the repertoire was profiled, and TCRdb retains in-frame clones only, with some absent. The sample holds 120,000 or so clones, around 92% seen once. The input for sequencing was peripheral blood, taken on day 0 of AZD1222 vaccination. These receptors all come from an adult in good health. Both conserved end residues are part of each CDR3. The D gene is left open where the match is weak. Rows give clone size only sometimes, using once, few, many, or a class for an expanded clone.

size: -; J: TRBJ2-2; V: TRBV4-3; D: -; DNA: TGCGCCAGCCGCCCGGGCCGGACCGGGGAGCTGTTTTTT; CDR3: CASRPGRTGELFF
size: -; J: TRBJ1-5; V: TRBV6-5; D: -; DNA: TGTGCCAGCAGTTACTCCCTCGAGGGGGTTTTTCAGCCCCAGCATTTT; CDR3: CASSYSLEGVFQPQHF
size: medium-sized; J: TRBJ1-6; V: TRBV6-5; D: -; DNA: TGTGCCAGCAGTTACCTGGGGACCAATTCACCCCTCCACTTT; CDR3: CASSYLGTNSPLHF
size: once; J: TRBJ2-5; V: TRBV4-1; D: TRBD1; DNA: TGCGCCAGCAGCCAAGAGGGCCGCGGACAGGGGTTTCGCGAGACCCAGTACTTC; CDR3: CASSQEGRGQGFRETQYF
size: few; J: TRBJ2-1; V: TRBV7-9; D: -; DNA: TGTGCCAGCAGCCGGGACTTGCAGTCTAACAATGAGCAGTTCTTC; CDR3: CASSRDLQSNNEQFF
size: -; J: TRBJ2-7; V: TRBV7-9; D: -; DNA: TGTGCCAGCAGCCCAACCCCCAGGGGACCCTTCTCCTACGAGCAGTACTTC; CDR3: CASSPTPRGPFSYEQYF
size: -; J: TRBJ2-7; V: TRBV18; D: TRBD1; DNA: TGTGCCAGCTCACCGGACAGGGATTCCGACGAGCAGTACTTC; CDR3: CASSPDRDSDEQYF
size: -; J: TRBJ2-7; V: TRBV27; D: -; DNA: TGTGCCAGCAGCCCCTTTAATAGCCTTGTGGGAGAGCAGTACTTC; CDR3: CASSPFNSLVGEQYF
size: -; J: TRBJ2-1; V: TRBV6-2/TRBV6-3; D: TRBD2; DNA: TGTGCCAGCAGTTCCACTAGCGGGGGTCGGGAGCAGTTCTTC; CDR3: CASSSTSGGREQFF
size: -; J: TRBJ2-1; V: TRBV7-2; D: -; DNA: TGTGCCAGCAGACCACAGGCCCCCTCATTGAATGAGCAGTTCTTC; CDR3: CASRPQAPSLNEQFF
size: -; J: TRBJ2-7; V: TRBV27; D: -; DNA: TGTGCCAGCAGTTTACGACCGCGGCGAGATTACTACGAGCAGTACTTC; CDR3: CASSLRPRRDYYEQYF
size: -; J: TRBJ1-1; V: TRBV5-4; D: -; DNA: TGTGCCAGCAGCGGGGGTGGGAGGGAAGCTTTCTTT; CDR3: CASSGGGREAFF
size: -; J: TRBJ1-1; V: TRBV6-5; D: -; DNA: TGTGCCAGCAGCTCAAACACTGAAGCTTTCTTT; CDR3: CASSSNTEAFF
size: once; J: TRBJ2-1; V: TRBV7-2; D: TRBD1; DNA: TGTGCCAGCAGCTTACCGGGACAGGCGCCCCAAGGGGAGTTCTTC; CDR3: CASSLPGQAPQGEFF
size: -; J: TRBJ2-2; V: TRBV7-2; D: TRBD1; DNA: TGTGCCAGCAGCCCGGGACAGGGTTACACCGGGGAGCTGTTTTTT; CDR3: CASSPGQGYTGELFF
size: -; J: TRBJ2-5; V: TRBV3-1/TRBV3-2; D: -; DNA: TGTGCCAGCAGCACTGCTGCAGGGGGGGAGACCCAGTACTTC; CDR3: CASSTAAGGETQYF
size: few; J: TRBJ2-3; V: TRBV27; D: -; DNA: TGTGCCAGCAGTCCCGATGGGGGCGAGGTGACAGATACGCAGTATTTT; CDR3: CASSPDGGEVTDTQYF
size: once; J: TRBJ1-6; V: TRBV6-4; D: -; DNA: TGTGCCAGCAGTGACGGGGATAATTCACCCCTCCACTTT; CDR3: CASSDGDNSPLHF
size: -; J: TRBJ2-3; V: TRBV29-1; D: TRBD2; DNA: TGCAGCGTGTCCGGGAGGGATACGCAGTATTTT; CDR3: CSVSGRDTQYF
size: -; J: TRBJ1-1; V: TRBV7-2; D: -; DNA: TGTGCCAGCAGCTTAGCAGGGGACACTGAAGCTTTCTTT; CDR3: CASSLAGDTEAFF
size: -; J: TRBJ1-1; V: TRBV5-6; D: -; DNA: TGTGCCAGCAGCTTGTGGACCGTCCGGACTGAAGCTTTCTTT; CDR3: CASSLWTVRTEAFF
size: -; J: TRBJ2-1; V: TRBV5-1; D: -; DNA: TGCGCCAGCAGCTTGGGCAATGAGCAGTTCTTC; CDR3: CASSLGNEQFF
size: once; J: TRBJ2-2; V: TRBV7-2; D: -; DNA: TGTGCCAGCAGCTTAGGTTCAGGGACTGCGCAAACCGGGGAGCTGTTTTTT; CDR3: CASSLGSGTAQTGELFF
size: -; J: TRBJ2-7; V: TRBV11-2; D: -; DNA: TGTGCCAGCCTCGGACTTTCTTCCTACGAGCAGTACTTC; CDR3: CASLGLSSYEQYF
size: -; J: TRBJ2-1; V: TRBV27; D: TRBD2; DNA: TGTGCCAGTAGACCGGGACTAGCGGGATCCAATGAGCAGTTCTTC; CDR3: CASRPGLAGSNEQFF
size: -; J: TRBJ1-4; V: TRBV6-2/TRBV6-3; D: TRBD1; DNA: TGTGCCAGCAGCACCCGGACAGGGGATGAAAAACTGTTTTTT; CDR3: CASSTRTGDEKLFF
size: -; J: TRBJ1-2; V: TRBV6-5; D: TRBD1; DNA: TGTGCCAGCAGAACCGGTGGGACAGCAATCTATGGCTACACCTTC; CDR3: CASRTGGTAIYGYTF
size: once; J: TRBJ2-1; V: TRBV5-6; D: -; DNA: TGTGCCAGCAGTCTTAGACTGTCGCAGGGCTATGAGCAGTTCTTC; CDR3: CASSLRLSQGYEQFF